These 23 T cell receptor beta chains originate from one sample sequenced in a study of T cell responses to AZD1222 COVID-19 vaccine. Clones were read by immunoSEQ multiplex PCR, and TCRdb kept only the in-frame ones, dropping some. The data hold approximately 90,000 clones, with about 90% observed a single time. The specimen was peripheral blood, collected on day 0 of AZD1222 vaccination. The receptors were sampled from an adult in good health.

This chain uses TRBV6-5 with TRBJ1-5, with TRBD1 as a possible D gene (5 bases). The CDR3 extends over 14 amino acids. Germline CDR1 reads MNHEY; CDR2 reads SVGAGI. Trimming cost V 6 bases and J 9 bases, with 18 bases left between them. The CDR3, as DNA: TGTGCCAGCAGACCCGGGACGGATCCCTCGCCCCAGCATTTT. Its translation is CASRPGTDPSPQHF.

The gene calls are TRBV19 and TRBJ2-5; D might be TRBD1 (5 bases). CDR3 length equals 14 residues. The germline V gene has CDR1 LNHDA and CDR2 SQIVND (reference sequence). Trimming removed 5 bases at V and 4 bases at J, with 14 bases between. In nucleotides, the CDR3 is TGTGCCAGTAGTGGGGCCGCACTCGGAGAGACCCAGTACTTC. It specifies CASSGAALGETQYF.

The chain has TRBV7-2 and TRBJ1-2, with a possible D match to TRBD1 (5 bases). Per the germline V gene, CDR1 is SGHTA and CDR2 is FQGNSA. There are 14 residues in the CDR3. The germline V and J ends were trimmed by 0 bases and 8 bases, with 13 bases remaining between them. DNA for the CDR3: TGTGCCAGCAGCTTAGCGCGGGGGTCAGGCGGCTACACCTTC. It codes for CASSLARGSGGYTF.

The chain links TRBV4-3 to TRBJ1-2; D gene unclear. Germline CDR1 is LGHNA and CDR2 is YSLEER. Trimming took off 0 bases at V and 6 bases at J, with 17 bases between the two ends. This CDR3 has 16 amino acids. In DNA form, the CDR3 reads TGCGCCAGCAGCCAAGATTCCCGGCAGTCAGCTCATGGCTACACCTTC. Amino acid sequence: CASSQDSRQSAHGYTF.

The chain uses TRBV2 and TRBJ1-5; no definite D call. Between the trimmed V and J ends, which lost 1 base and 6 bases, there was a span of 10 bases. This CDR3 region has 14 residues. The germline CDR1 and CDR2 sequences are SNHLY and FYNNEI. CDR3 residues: CASSEVTGRQPQHF. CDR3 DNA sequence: TGTGCCAGCAGTGAAGTCACCGGTCGTCAGCCCCAGCATTTT.

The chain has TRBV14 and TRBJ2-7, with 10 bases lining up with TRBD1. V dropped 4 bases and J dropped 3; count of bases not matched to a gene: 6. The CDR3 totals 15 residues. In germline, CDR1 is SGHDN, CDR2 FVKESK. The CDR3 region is CASSRTGGVFYEQYF. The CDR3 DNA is TGTGCCAGCAGCCGGACAGGGGGAGTTTTCTACGAGCAGTACTTC. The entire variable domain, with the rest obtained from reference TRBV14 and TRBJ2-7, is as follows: EAGVTQFPSHSVIEKGQTVTLRCDPISGHDNLYWYRRVMGKEIKFLLHFVKESKQDESGMPNNRFLAERTGGTYSTLKVQPAELEDSGVYFCASSRTGGVFYEQYFGPGTRLTVT.

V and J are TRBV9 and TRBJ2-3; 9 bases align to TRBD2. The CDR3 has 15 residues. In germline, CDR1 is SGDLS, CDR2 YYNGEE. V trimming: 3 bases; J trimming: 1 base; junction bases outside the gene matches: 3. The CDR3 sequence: CASSGGGAGTDTQYF. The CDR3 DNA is TGTGCCAGCAGCGGCGGGGGGGCTGGCACAGATACGCAGTATTTT.

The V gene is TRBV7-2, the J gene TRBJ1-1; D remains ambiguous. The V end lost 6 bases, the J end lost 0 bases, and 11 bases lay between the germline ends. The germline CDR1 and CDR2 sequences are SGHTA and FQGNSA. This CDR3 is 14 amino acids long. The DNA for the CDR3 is TGTGCCAGCAGGGTGACATACCTGAACACTGAAGCTTTCTTT. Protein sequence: CASRVTYLNTEAFF.

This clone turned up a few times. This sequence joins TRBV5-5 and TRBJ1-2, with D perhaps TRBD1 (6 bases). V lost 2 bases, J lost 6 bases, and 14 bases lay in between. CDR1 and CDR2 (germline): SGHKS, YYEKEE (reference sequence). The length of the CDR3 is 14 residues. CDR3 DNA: TGTGCCAGCAGCTTTCGGGACACAGGAGATGGCTACACCTTC. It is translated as CASSFRDTGDGYTF. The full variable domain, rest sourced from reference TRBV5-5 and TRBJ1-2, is DAGVTQSPTHLIKTRGQQVTLRCSPISGHKSVSWYQQVLGQGPQFIFQYYEKEERGRGNFPDRFSARQFPNYSSELNVNALLLGDSALYLCASSFRDTGDGYTFGSGTRLTVV.

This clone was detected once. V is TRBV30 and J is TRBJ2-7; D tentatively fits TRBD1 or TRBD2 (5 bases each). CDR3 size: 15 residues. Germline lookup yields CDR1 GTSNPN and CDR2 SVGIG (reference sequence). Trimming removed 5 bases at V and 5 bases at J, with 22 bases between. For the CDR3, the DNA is TGTGCCTGGCCCTCCGACCACTTGGGGGTGGACGAGCAGTACTTC. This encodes CAWPSDHLGVDEQYF.

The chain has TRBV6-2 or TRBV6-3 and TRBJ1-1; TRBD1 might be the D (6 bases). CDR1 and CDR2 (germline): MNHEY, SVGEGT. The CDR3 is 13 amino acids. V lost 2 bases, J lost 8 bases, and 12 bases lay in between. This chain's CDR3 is CASSYGYQGEAFF. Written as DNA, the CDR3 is TGTGCCAGCAGTTACGGGTATCAGGGGGAAGCTTTCTTT.

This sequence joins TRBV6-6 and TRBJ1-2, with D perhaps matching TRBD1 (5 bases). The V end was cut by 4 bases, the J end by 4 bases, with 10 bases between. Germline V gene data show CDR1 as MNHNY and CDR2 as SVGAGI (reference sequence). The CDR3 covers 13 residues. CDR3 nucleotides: TGTGCCAGCAGTTCTGCACAGGCCTATGGCTACACCTTC. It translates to CASSSAQAYGYTF.

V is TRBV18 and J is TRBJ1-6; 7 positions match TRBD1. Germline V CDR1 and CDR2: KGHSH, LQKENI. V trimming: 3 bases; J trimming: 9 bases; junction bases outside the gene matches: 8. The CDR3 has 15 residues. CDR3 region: CASSPDRGGGSPLHF. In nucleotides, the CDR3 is TGTGCCAGCTCACCCGATAGAGGGGGCGGTTCACCCCTCCACTTT.

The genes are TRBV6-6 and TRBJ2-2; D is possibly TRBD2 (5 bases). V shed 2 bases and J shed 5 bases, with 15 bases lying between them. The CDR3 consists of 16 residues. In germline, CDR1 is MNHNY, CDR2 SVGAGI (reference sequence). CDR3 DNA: TGTGCCAGCAGTTACGCTCCTACCTCGGGGACCGGGGAGCTGTTTTTT. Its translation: CASSYAPTSGTGELFF.

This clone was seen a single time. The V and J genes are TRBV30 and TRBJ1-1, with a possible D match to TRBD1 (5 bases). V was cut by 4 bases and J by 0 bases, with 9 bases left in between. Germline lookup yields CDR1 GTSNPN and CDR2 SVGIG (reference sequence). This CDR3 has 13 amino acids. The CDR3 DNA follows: TGTGCCTGGACCAGGGTGGTGAACACTGAAGCTTTCTTT. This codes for CAWTRVVNTEAFF.

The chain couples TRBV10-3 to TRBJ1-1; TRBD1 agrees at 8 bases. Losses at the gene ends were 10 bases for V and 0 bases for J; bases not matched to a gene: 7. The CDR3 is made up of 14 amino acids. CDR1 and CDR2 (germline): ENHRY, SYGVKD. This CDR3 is CATRQGSMNTEAFF. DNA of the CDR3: TGTGCCACAAGACAGGGGTCCATGAACACTGAAGCTTTCTTT.

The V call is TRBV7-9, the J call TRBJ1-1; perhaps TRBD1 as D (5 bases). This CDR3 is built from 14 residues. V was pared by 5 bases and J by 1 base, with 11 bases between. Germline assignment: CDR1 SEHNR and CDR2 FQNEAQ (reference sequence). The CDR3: CASSPEGQNTEAFF. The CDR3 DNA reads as TGTGCCAGCAGCCCGGAAGGACAGAACACTGAAGCTTTCTTT.

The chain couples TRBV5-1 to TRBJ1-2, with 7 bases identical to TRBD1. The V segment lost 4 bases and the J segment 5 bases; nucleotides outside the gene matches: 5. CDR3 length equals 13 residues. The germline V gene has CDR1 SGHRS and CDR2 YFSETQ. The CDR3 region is CASSTGERYGYTF. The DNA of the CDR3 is TGCGCCAGCAGCACAGGGGAGAGGTATGGCTACACCTTC.

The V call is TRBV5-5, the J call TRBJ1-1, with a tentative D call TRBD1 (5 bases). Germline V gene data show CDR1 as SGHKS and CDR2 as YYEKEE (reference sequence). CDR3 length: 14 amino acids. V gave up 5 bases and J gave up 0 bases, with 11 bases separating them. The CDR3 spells CASRGGAMNTEAFF. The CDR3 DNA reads TGTGCCAGCAGAGGAGGGGCGATGAACACTGAAGCTTTCTTT.

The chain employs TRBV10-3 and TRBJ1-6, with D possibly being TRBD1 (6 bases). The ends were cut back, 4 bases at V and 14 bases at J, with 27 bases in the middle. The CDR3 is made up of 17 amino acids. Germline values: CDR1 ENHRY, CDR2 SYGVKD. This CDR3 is CAISGGTIGTLVKSLHF. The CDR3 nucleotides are TGTGCCATCAGTGGGGGGACCATCGGGACACTCGTAAAGTCCCTCCACTTT.

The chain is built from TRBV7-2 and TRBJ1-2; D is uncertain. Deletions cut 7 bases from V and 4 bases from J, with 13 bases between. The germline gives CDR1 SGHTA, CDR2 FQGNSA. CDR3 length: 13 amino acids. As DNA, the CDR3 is TGTGCCAGCATCCTAGGGCAGGCCTATGGCTACACCTTC. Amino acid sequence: CASILGQAYGYTF. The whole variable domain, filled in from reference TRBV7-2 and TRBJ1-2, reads GAGVSQSPSNKVTEKGKDVELRCDPISGHTALYWYRQSLGQGLEFLIYFQGNSAPDKSGLPSDRFSAERTGGSVSTLTIQRTQQEDSAVYLCASILGQAYGYTFGSGTRLTVV.

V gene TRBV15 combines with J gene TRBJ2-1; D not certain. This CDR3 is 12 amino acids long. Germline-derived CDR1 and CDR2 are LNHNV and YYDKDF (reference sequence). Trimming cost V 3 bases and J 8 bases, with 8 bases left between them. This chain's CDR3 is CATSRHLHEQFF. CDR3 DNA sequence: TGTGCCACCAGCAGGCACCTCCATGAGCAGTTCTTC.

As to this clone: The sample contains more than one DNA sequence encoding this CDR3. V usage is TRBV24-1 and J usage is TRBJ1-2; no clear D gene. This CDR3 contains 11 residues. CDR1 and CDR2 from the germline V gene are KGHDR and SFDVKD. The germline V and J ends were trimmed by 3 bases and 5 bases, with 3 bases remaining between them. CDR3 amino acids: CATSDLYGYTF. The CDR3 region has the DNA TGTGCCACCAGTGATCTGTATGGCTACACCTTC.